This T cell receptor beta chain was observed in a study of blood T cells in healthy people across ages. Using a J-beta primer mix together with a sample-barcoded 5' primer, a second PCR was run for 7 to 11 cycles. TCRdb re-derived calls from the 5' RACE reads in MiXCR, one entry per CDR3 protein. This sample has over 500,000 distinct CDR3 sequences, with 52% found just once. As to this clonotype: The antigen is undetermined.

The CDR3 is made up of 15 amino acids. V was pared by 7 bases and J by 0 bases, with 14 bases between. Points from the study as a whole: Donors of long life had a larger count of naive CD4+ cells and greater diversity than aged donors.

The sample was blood. This receptor was obtained from a woman of 80 years or more in good health. This rearrangement joins TRBV12-3 or TRBV12-4 to TRBJ2-3, with TRBD2 as a possible D gene (6 bases). CDR3 nucleotide sequence: TGTGCCAGCAACGAACTAGGAGGGAGCACAGATACGCAGTATTTT. It codes for CASNELGGSTDTQYF.